Listed below are T cell receptor beta chains from one sample, sequenced in a study of blood T cell repertoires in COVID-19. Profiled with immunoSEQ multiplex PCR; TCRdb holds only in-frame clones, not every one. The table lists more than 150,000 clones, 70% to 90% of them singletons. The sequencing input was peripheral blood. Receptors originate from a woman between 70 and 85 years old with acute or convalescent COVID-19. The CDR3 runs from the conserved cysteine through the conserved F or W. D genes are given only for firm matches. The size field is filled for only some rows; it gives once, few, many or a size class.

>TRBV27|TRBJ1-6|NA|NA
CASSLLPGGAKSPLHF
TGTGCCAGCAGTCTACTTCCGGGGGGAGCTAAATCACCCCTCCACTTT
>TRBV5-8|TRBJ1-5|TRBD1|NA
CASSSSGGSGNQPQHF
TGTGCCAGCAGCTCATCAGGGGGCTCAGGCAATCAGCCCCAGCATTTT
>TRBV27|TRBJ1-2|NA|NA
CASAEGGKVNYGYTF
TGTGCCAGCGCTGAAGGAGGAAAGGTTAACTATGGCTACACCTTC
>TRBV15|TRBJ2-5|NA|NA
CATSRDNRGQETQYF
TGTGCCACCAGCAGAGATAATAGGGGGCAAGAGACCCAGTACTTC
>TRBV24-1|TRBJ2-5|NA|NA
CATSDPREVPETQYF
TGTGCCACCAGTGATCCGAGGGAGGTCCCGGAGACCCAGTACTTC
>TRBV27|TRBJ2-1|TRBD1|NA
CASSPYRGRRNEQFF
TGTGCCAGCAGTCCCTACAGGGGGCGCCGCAATGAGCAGTTCTTC
>TRBV6-5|TRBJ2-2|TRBD1|NA
CASSYLGTGGVGELFF
TGTGCCAGCAGTTACTTAGGGACAGGGGGTGTCGGGGAGCTGTTTTTT
>TRBV27|TRBJ1-3|NA|NA
CASSLVGPSGNTIYF
TGTGCCAGCAGTTTAGTGGGGCCCTCTGGAAACACCATATATTTT
>TRBV19|TRBJ2-1|NA|few
CASSRGDKRLSSEQFF
TGTGCCAGTAGCCGAGGGGACAAAAGGTTGAGTAGTGAGCAGTTCTTC
>TRBV19|TRBJ1-5|NA|NA
CASSNSRRNSNQPQHF
TGTGCCAGTAGTAACAGTCGACGGAATAGCAATCAGCCCCAGCATTTT
>TRBV18|TRBJ1-2|TRBD1|NA
CASSPTGGSLSGGYTF
TGTGCCAGCTCGCCTACAGGGGGGAGTTTGTCAGGTGGCTACACCTTC
>TRBV3-1/TRBV3-2|TRBJ1-5|TRBD1|NA
CASSMRQGIQPQHF
TGTGCCAGCAGTATGAGACAGGGTATTCAGCCCCAGCATTTT
>TRBV9|TRBJ1-2|NA|NA
CASSVGGLSGYTF
TGTGCCAGCAGCGTGGGGGGGTTAAGTGGCTACACCTTC
>TRBV11-2|TRBJ2-7|TRBD2|NA
CASSLLGASGYYEQYF
TGTGCCAGCAGCCTACTAGGGGCTAGCGGATACTACGAGCAGTACTTC
>TRBV7-2|TRBJ2-2|NA|NA
CASSLAGRGQNTGELFF
TGTGCCAGCAGCTTAGCGGGGCGGGGGCAGAACACCGGGGAGCTGTTTTTT
>TRBV5-1|TRBJ1-1|NA|NA
CASAPSTGIPTEAFF
TGCGCCAGCGCTCCATCTACAGGAATCCCCACTGAAGCTTTCTTT
>TRBV2|TRBJ2-3|TRBD2|NA
CASSGLAGGITDTQYF
TGTGCCAGCAGTGGGCTAGCGGGGGGGATCACAGATACGCAGTATTTT
>TRBV29-1|TRBJ2-1|TRBD2|NA
CSALGLAGGPSSYNEQFF
TGCAGCGCCCTCGGTCTAGCGGGGGGCCCTAGCTCCTACAATGAGCAGTTCTTC
>TRBV15|TRBJ2-1|TRBD2|once
CATSARTSGGYNEQFF
TGTGCCACCAGCGCCCGGACTAGCGGGGGATACAATGAGCAGTTCTTC
>TRBV7-2|TRBJ1-1|NA|NA
CASSLVAGDTEAFF
TGTGCCAGCAGCTTAGTGGCGGGGGACACTGAAGCTTTCTTT